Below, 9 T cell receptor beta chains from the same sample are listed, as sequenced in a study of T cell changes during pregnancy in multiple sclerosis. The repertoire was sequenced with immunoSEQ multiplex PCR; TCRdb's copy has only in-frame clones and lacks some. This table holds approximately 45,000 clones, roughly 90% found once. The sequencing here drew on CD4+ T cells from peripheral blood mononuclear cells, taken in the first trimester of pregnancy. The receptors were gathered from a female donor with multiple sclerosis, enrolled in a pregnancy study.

The chain's CDR3 is CASSLPGQHEAFF. The DNA for the CDR3 is TGTGCCAGCAGTCTACCAGGACAGCATGAAGCTTTCTTT. V and J are TRBV5-6 and TRBJ1-1, with a weak D call TRBD1 (6 bases). The V and J ends lost 5 bases and 7 bases respectively, with 15 bases between them. Germline V gene sequence: CDR1 SGHDT, CDR2 YYEEEE. The CDR3 is 13 amino acids.

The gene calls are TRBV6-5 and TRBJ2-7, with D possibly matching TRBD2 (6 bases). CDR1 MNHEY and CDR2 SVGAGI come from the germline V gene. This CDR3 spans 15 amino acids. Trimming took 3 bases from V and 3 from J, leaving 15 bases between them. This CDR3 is CASSYRGLRLYEQYF. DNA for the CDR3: TGTGCCAGCAGTTATCGGGGGTTAAGGCTCTACGAGCAGTACTTC.

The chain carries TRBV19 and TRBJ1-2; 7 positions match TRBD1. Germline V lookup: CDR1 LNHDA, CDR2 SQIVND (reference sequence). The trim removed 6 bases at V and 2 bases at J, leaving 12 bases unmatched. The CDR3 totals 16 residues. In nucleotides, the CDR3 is TGTGCCAGTAGAACTAAGTTGGGCAGGGGGAACTATGGCTACACCTTC. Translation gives CASRTKLGRGNYGYTF. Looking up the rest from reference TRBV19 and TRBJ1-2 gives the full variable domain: DGGITQSPKYLFRKEGQNVTLSCEQNLNHDAMYWYRQDPGQGLRLIYYSQIVNDFQKGDIAEGYSVSREKKESFPLTVTSAQKNPTAFYLCASRTKLGRGNYGYTFGSGTRLTVV.

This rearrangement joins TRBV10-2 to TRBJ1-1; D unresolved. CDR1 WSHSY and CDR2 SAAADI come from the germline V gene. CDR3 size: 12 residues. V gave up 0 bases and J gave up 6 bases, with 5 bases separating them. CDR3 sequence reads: CASSESAAEAFF. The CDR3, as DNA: TGCGCCAGCAGTGAGTCGGCCGCTGAAGCTTTCTTT.

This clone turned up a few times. The CDR3, as DNA: TGCAGCGCTAGACTAGCGGGCGCTTCCGAGCAGTACTTC. Its protein is CSARLAGASEQYF. The chain recombines TRBV29-1 with TRBJ2-7; TRBD2 agrees at 10 bases. The trim removed 7 bases at V and 6 bases at J, leaving 9 bases unmatched. The germline gives CDR1 SQVTM, CDR2 ANQGSEA. CDR3 size: 13 residues.

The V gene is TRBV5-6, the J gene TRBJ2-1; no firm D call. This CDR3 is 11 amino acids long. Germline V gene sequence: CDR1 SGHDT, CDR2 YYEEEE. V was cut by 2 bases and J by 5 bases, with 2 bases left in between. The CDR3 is CASSFDNEQFF. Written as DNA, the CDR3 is TGTGCCAGCAGCTTCGACAATGAGCAGTTCTTC.

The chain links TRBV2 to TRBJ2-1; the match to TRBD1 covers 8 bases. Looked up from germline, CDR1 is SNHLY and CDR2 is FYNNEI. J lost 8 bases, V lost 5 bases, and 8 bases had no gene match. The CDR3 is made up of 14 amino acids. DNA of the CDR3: TGTGCCAGCAGTCCAGGACAGGGTAGGGATGAGCAGTTCTTC. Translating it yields CASSPGQGRDEQFF.

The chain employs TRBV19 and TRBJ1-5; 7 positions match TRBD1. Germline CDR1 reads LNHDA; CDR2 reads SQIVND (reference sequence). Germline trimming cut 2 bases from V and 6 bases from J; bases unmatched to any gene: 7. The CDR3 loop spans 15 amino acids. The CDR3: CASSIRGGVGQPQHF. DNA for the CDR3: TGTGCCAGTAGTATAAGAGGGGGCGTCGGTCAGCCCCAGCATTTT.

CDR3 nucleotides: TGTGCCAGCAGATCGGGACAGGAGAACACTGAAGCTTTCTTT. It encodes CASRSGQENTEAFF. This rearrangement joins TRBV6-5 to TRBJ1-1; 8 nucleotides align to TRBD1. This CDR3 has 14 amino acids. The V gene's germline CDR1 is MNHEY and CDR2 SVGAGI. J gave up 1 base and V 6 bases, and 4 bases lay outside the gene matches.